One sample yielded the 18 T cell receptor beta chains listed below, sequenced in a study of cytomegalovirus exposure and HLA in healthy donors. The PCR made use of 60 Vbeta and 13 Jbeta primers. This table comes from immunoSEQ multiplex PCR, and its TCRdb copy is limited to in-frame clones, with some not included. This table holds 200,000 or so clones, around 83% found once. The sample was PBMCs. These receptors were collected from a girl aged 10 to 17 in good health and CMV-seronegative.

The rearrangement uses TRBV9 and TRBJ2-5; 7 bases fit TRBD2. The CDR3 is 14 residues long. Losses at the gene ends were 3 bases for V and 8 bases for J; bases not matched to a gene: 10. Germline V CDR1 and CDR2: SGDLS, YYNGEE. The CDR3 DNA reads as TGTGCCAGCAGCGCCCCGGGGAGGGATGCTACCCAGTACTTC. Translated, it gives CASSAPGRDATQYF.

The chain links TRBV2 to TRBJ1-6; D possibly corresponds to TRBD1 (6 bases). Trimming left V 6 bases short and J 9 bases short, with 15 bases between. Per the germline V gene, CDR1 is SNHLY and CDR2 is FYNNEI. The CDR3 has 14 residues. CDR3 in DNA: TGTGCCAGCAGCTTTGACAGGACGTCTTCACCCCTCCACTTT. Protein: CASSFDRTSSPLHF.

The gene calls are TRBV18 and TRBJ1-1, with a possible D match to TRBD1 (5 bases). From germline, CDR1 is KGHSH and CDR2 LQKENI. Between the trimmed V and J ends, which lost 3 bases and 2 bases, there was a span of 13 bases. The CDR3 length is 15 residues. CDR3 loop: CASSPDRSSNTEAFF. The DNA for the CDR3 is TGTGCCAGCTCACCTGACAGATCGTCTAACACTGAAGCTTTCTTT.

The rearrangement joins TRBV5-6 to TRBJ2-4; TRBD2 matches 7 bases. After removal of 3 bases from V and 11 bases from J, the junction contained 5 bases not matched to a gene. The CDR3 totals 12 residues. CDR1 and CDR2 from the germline V gene are SGHDT and YYEEEE. CDR3 residues: CASSSGRGVQYF. In DNA form, the CDR3 reads TGTGCCAGCAGCTCGGGCCGGGGGGTTCAGTACTTC.

This chain joins TRBV5-1 and TRBJ2-2; maybe TRBD1 (5 bases). Trimming removed 1 base from V and 11 bases from J, with 15 bases in between. Germline CDR1 is SGHRS and CDR2 is YFSETQ. This CDR3 has 14 amino acids. The CDR3 DNA sequence: TGCGCCAGCAGCTTGCAGGGTTCCGAGGTAGAGCTGTTTTTT. Amino acid sequence: CASSLQGSEVELFF.

The chain combines TRBV28 with TRBJ1-1; D is uncertain. The CDR3 is 16 amino acids. Trimming took 7 bases from V and 1 from J, leaving 19 bases between them. The germline V gene encodes CDR1 MDHEN and CDR2 SYDVKM. CDR3 protein: CASIRRVGPPNTEAFF. The CDR3 DNA sequence: TGTGCCAGCATACGCCGGGTTGGTCCGCCGAACACTGAAGCTTTCTTT.

The chain couples TRBV6-6 to TRBJ2-3, with 9 bases aligning to TRBD1. Germline V CDR1 and CDR2: MNHNY, SVGAGI (reference sequence). After removal of 6 bases from V and 2 bases from J, the junction contained 9 bases not matched to a gene. CDR3 length equals 16 residues. DNA for the CDR3: TGTGCCAGCAGAAGGGAGGACAGGGGCGCCACAGATACGCAGTATTTT. Translating it yields CASRREDRGATDTQYF.

The chain carries TRBV7-9 and TRBJ1-1, with unresolved D. The CDR3 contains 15 residues. V shed 3 bases and J shed 1 base, with 12 bases lying between them. Germline V gene data show CDR1 as SEHNR and CDR2 as FQNEAQ (reference sequence). As DNA, the CDR3 is TGTGCCAGCAGCTTCGGGTCACGAGGGAACACTGAAGCTTTCTTT. This encodes CASSFGSRGNTEAFF.

The genes are TRBV28 and TRBJ1-5; 7 bases match TRBD1. The CDR3 contains 16 residues. The germline V gene encodes CDR1 MDHEN and CDR2 SYDVKM. Trimming cost V 5 bases and J 0 bases; bases outside gene matches: 7. For the CDR3, the DNA is TGTGCCAGCAGTCCCCTTACAGGGGATAGCAATCAGCCCCAGCATTTT. Translation gives CASSPLTGDSNQPQHF.

The genes are TRBV28 and TRBJ2-7; maybe TRBD1 (5 bases). The germline V gene has CDR1 MDHEN and CDR2 SYDVKM. V was cut by 6 bases and J by 3 bases, with 12 bases left in between. This CDR3 has 13 amino acids. The CDR3 sequence is CASSDTGYYEQYF. CDR3 coding DNA: TGTGCCAGCAGCGATACAGGCTACTACGAGCAGTACTTC.

This chain uses TRBV7-7 with TRBJ2-5; 9 positions agree with TRBD2. This CDR3 comprises 17 residues. V lost 1 base and J lost 5; bases outside the gene matches: 11. The germline gives CDR1 SSHAT, CDR2 FNYEAQ (reference sequence). The DNA of the CDR3 is TGTGCCAGCAGCTTAGGCTCCGGCGGGGGGGCCGCGGAGACCCAGTACTTC. Amino acid sequence: CASSLGSGGGAAETQYF.

CDR3 loop: CASSPGLMLAKNIQYF. CDR3 bases: TGTGCCAGCAGCCCGGGACTGATGCTAGCCAAAAACATTCAGTACTTC. This chain joins TRBV5-8 and TRBJ2-4, with D tentatively TRBD2 (6 bases). The CDR3 is 16 residues long. V was shortened by 4 bases and J by 0 bases, with 14 bases between the two germline ends. Per germline, CDR1 SGHTS and CDR2 YDEGEE.

The chain is built from TRBV11-2 and TRBJ2-5; TRBD2 might be the D (6 bases). V was shortened by 2 bases and J by 4 bases, with 17 bases between the two germline ends. This CDR3 has 16 amino acids. Germline V CDR1 and CDR2: SGHAT, FQNNGV. CDR3 in DNA: TGTGCCAGCAGCTTATTCGGCGGGGATCCGGTAGAGACCCAGTACTTC. This codes for CASSLFGGDPVETQYF.

This clone was observed a handful of times. The chain uses TRBV6-6 and TRBJ1-3; D remains unclear. CDR1 is MNHNY, CDR2 SVGAGI, per germline (reference sequence). The CDR3 covers 15 residues. Trimming took 8 bases from V and 0 from J, leaving 14 bases between them. CDR3 DNA: TGTGCCAGCCTAAACCGAGTGAGCTCTGGAAACACCATATATTTT. As protein: CASLNRVSSGNTIYF.

V and J are TRBV29-1 and TRBJ2-3, with D perhaps TRBD1 (6 bases). Trimming left V 6 bases short and J 2 bases short, with 21 bases between. Germline CDR1 SQVTM, CDR2 ANQGSEA. The CDR3 is 16 residues long. CDR3 protein: CSVFTGLAHATDTQYF. DNA of the CDR3: TGCAGCGTATTCACAGGGTTAGCGCACGCCACAGATACGCAGTATTTT.

The chain uses TRBV5-1 and TRBJ2-2; the match to TRBD2 covers 14 bases. V was pared by 4 bases and J by 7 bases, with 18 bases of the junction left unmatched. CDR1 is SGHRS, CDR2 YFSETQ, per germline. The CDR3 has 20 residues. As DNA, the CDR3 is TGCGCCAGCAGCCCGCCGTCGGAAATGGGACTAGCGGGAGTGGACGGGGAGCTGTTTTTT. Translation gives CASSPPSEMGLAGVDGELFF.

J is TRBJ2-2 and V is TRBV7-9; no firm D call. The V end lost 5 bases, the J end lost 1 base, and 17 bases lay between the germline ends. Germline CDR1 is SEHNR and CDR2 is FQNEAQ (reference sequence). This CDR3 is 17 amino acids long. In DNA, the CDR3 is TGTGCCAGCAGCCCCCCCACGGTTTCCTTGAACACCGGGGAGCTGTTTTTT. This gives the protein CASSPPTVSLNTGELFF.

CDR3 sequence: CSAGDFYEQYF. The CDR3 DNA reads as TGCAGCGCCGGGGACTTTTACGAGCAGTACTTC. This chain connects TRBV29-1 to TRBJ2-7; tentative D call: TRBD2 (6 bases). The ends were cut back, 7 bases at V and 4 bases at J, with 11 bases in the middle. This CDR3 has 11 amino acids. Germline values: CDR1 SQVTM, CDR2 ANQGSEA.